These 25 T cell receptor beta chains were all obtained from the same sample, sequenced in a study of OX40 agonist ivuxolimab in advanced cancers. Only in-frame clones appear in the TCRdb table, and some are missing; sequencing was by immunoSEQ multiplex PCR. The repertoire holds about 100,000 clones, with 90% as singletons. The source was CD4+ or CD8+ T cells sorted from blood, collected in a trial of the OX40 agonist ivuxolimab. Receptor source: an adult with an advanced solid tumor such as melanoma, head and neck, liver or kidney cancer.

Here the CDR3 DNA reads TGTGCCAGCAGAGATAGCGGGAGAGGATACGAGCAGTACTTC. Translating gives CASRDSGRGYEQYF. This chain links TRBV28 with TRBJ2-7; the match to TRBD2 covers 9 bases. J gave up 4 bases and V 6 bases, and 7 bases lay outside the gene matches. The CDR3 is made up of 14 amino acids. The germline gives CDR1 MDHEN, CDR2 SYDVKM.

This clone is a singleton in its sample. The CDR3: CASILGQGGSEKLFF. As DNA, the CDR3 is TGTGCCAGTATCCTCGGACAGGGGGGAAGTGAAAAACTGTTTTTT. This sequence joins TRBV19 and TRBJ1-4; 10 nucleotides line up with TRBD1. V trimming: 7 bases; J trimming: 7 bases; junction bases outside the gene matches: 9. The CDR3 is 15 amino acids. Germline assignment: CDR1 LNHDA and CDR2 SQIVND (reference sequence).

The chain couples TRBV18 to TRBJ2-7, with TRBD1 matching 7 bases. The CDR3 sequence is 13 residues long. Germline CDR1 KGHSH, CDR2 LQKENI. J gave up 2 bases and V 3 bases, and 1 base lay outside the gene matches. CDR3 loop: CASSPRGTYEQYF. CDR3 coding DNA: TGTGCCAGCTCACCCAGGGGGACCTACGAGCAGTACTTC.

CDR3 residues: CASSFYRGRRANEKLFF. CDR3 nucleotides: TGTGCCAGCAGCTTTTACAGGGGGCGCAGAGCTAATGAAAAACTGTTTTTT. The rearrangement joins TRBV11-2 to TRBJ1-4; 9 bases fit TRBD1. With 3 bases clipped from V and 3 bases from J, the junction kept 8 bases outside the gene matches. Germline CDR1 reads SGHAT; CDR2 reads FQNNGV. The CDR3 contains 17 residues. Full variable domain (rest looked up from reference TRBV11-2 and TRBJ1-4): EAGVAQSPRYKIIEKRQSVAFWCNPISGHATLYWYQQILGQGPKLLIQFQNNGVVDDSQLPKDRFSAERLKGVDSTLKIQPAKLEDSAVYLCASSFYRGRRANEKLFFGSGTQLSVL.

This clone was counted only a few times. The genes are TRBV5-4 and TRBJ1-2; possible D gene TRBD1, 5 bases. Deletions cut 0 bases from V and 8 bases from J, with 23 bases between. The germline gives CDR1 SGHNT, CDR2 YYREEE (reference sequence). CDR3 size: 17 residues. The chain's CDR3 is CASSLVSLATVSEGYTF. CDR3 bases: TGTGCCAGCAGCTTGGTGAGCTTGGCGACAGTCTCGGAGGGCTACACCTTC.

The chain is built from TRBV28 and TRBJ2-7, with D perhaps being TRBD1 or TRBD2 (5 bases each). V lost 4 bases and J 2 bases, leaving 15 bases between the germline ends. CDR3 size: 15 residues. Germline V lookup: CDR1 MDHEN, CDR2 SYDVKM. The DNA of the CDR3 is TGTGCCAGCAGTTCCACCGGGACGGCTCCCTACGAGCAGTACTTC. Its protein is CASSSTGTAPYEQYF. The full variable domain, its missing parts supplied by reference TRBV28 and TRBJ2-7, is DVKVTQSSRYLVKRTGEKVFLECVQDMDHENMFWYRQDPGLGLRLIYFSYDVKMKEKGDIPEGYSVSREKKERFSLILESASTNQTSMYLCASSSTGTAPYEQYFGPGTRLTVT.

The chain recombines TRBV7-6 with TRBJ2-3; 15 nucleotides line up with TRBD2. The CDR3 loop spans 17 amino acids. V dropped 1 base and J dropped 6; count of bases not matched to a gene: 5. Per the germline V gene, CDR1 is SGHVS and CDR2 is FNYEAQ. The CDR3 here is CASSLGTSGGGMDTQYF. The CDR3 region has the DNA TGTGCCAGCAGCTTAGGGACTAGCGGGGGGGGCATGGATACGCAGTATTTT.

The chain recombines TRBV7-2 with TRBJ2-7; TRBD2 agrees at 10 bases. The CDR3 is 16 residues long. Trimming cost V 2 bases and J 4 bases; bases outside gene matches: 8. CDR1 and CDR2 (germline): SGHTA, FQGNSA. CDR3 region: CASSLKPSGSGYEQYF. DNA of the CDR3: TGTGCCAGCAGCTTAAAGCCTAGCGGGAGTGGATACGAGCAGTACTTC.

The CDR3 sequence is CASSQNSGIIGEQFF. CDR3 DNA: TGCGCCAGCAGCCAAAACTCGGGAATCATTGGTGAGCAGTTCTTC. The chain uses TRBV4-1 and TRBJ2-1; possible D gene TRBD2, 5 bases. Germline assignment: CDR1 MGHRA and CDR2 YSYEKL. The CDR3 runs to 15 residues. Trimming pared 2 bases from V and 9 bases from J, leaving 17 bases between.

The rearrangement links TRBV29-1 to TRBJ2-3; D may be TRBD1 (5 bases). Per germline, CDR1 SQVTM and CDR2 ANQGSEA. The CDR3 sequence is 13 residues long. Trimming cost V 8 bases and J 0 bases, with 12 bases left between them. In DNA, the CDR3 is TGCAGCTCAAGACAGTACAGCACAGATACGCAGTATTTT. It is translated as CSSRQYSTDTQYF.

This clone was detected once. The genes are TRBV11-2 and TRBJ2-7; 14 bases fit TRBD2. The CDR3 runs to 16 residues. From germline, CDR1 is SGHAT and CDR2 FQNNGV. The junction had 7 bases not matched to a gene; V was cut back by 6 bases and J by 3 bases. CDR3 coding DNA: TGTGCCAGCAGAAGAGGACTAGCGGGAGGATTCTACGAGCAGTACTTC. This sequence encodes CASRRGLAGGFYEQYF. Variable domain in full (rest from reference TRBV11-2 and TRBJ2-7): EAGVAQSPRYKIIEKRQSVAFWCNPISGHATLYWYQQILGQGPKLLIQFQNNGVVDDSQLPKDRFSAERLKGVDSTLKIQPAKLEDSAVYLCASRRGLAGGFYEQYFGPGTRLTVT.

The CDR3, as DNA: TGTGCCACCAGCAGAGATGCCCGGGAAGGGGAAAAACTGTTTTTT. This translates into CATSRDAREGEKLFF. J is TRBJ1-4 and V is TRBV15; D unclear. Looked up from germline, CDR1 is LNHNV and CDR2 is YYDKDF (reference sequence). This CDR3 has 15 amino acids. V lost 0 bases and J lost 8, with 13 bases in between. Combining the CDR3 with reference TRBV15 and TRBJ1-4 gives the whole variable domain DAMVIQNPRYQVTQFGKPVTLSCSQTLNHNVMYWYQQKSSQAPKLLFHYYDKDFNNEADTPDNFQSRRPNTSFCFLDIRSPGLGDTAMYLCATSRDAREGEKLFFGSGTQLSVL.

CDR3 amino acids: CASSATSGEETQYF. In DNA, the CDR3 is TGCGCCAGCAGCGCGACTAGCGGTGAAGAGACCCAGTACTTC. This chain links TRBV5-1 with TRBJ2-5, with TRBD2 matching over 9 bases. The CDR3 contains 14 residues. V was pared by 4 bases and J by 3 bases, with 4 bases of the junction left unmatched. Germline values: CDR1 SGHRS, CDR2 YFSETQ. Full variable domain (outside the CDR3, taken from reference TRBV5-1 and TRBJ2-5): KAGVTQTPRYLIKTRGQQVTLSCSPISGHRSVSWYQQTPGQGLQFLFEYFSETQRNKGNFPGRFSGRQFSNSRSEMNVSTLELGDSALYLCASSATSGEETQYFGPGTRLLVL.

The chain is built from TRBV15 and TRBJ1-5; no definite D call. CDR1 and CDR2 from the germline V gene are LNHNV and YYDKDF (reference sequence). V was shortened by 0 bases and J by 6 bases, with 18 bases between the two germline ends. This CDR3 spans 17 amino acids. CDR3 DNA sequence: TGTGCCACCAGCAGAGATGTGGGCAGTTGGCTAGGTCAGCCCCAGCATTTT. Translating it yields CATSRDVGSWLGQPQHF.

This chain connects TRBV6-5 to TRBJ2-7, with D maybe TRBD2 (6 bases). This CDR3 contains 15 residues. V was clipped by 2 bases and J by 0 bases, with 11 bases between them. Germline CDR1 reads MNHEY; CDR2 reads SVGAGI. The CDR3 DNA reads as TGTGCCAGCAGTTACGAGGAGGGGAGCTCCTACGAGCAGTACTTC. It translates to CASSYEEGSSYEQYF.

Only a few counts were recorded for this clone. This chain joins TRBV6-1 and TRBJ2-3; D is tentatively TRBD1 or TRBD2 (5 bases each). Between the trimmed V and J ends, which lost 8 bases and 2 bases, there was a span of 11 bases. Germline V gene sequence: CDR1 MNHNS, CDR2 SASEGT. The CDR3 covers 13 residues. The CDR3 region is CASLRDLTDTQYF. As DNA, the CDR3 is TGTGCCAGCCTCAGGGACCTCACAGATACGCAGTATTTT.

The chain joins TRBV27 to TRBJ1-2, with D possibly being TRBD1 (6 bases). The CDR3 contains 15 residues. V was trimmed by 3 bases and J by 5 bases, leaving 16 bases between them. The V gene's germline CDR1 is MNHEY and CDR2 SMNVEV (reference sequence). The CDR3 nucleotides are TGTGCCAGCAGTTTCGTACAGGGCATACCATATGGCTACACCTTC. Amino acid sequence: CASSFVQGIPYGYTF.

The CDR3 coding sequence is TGTGCCAGCAGTGCCGTACAGGGCCGGGAGCAGTACTTC. This codes for CASSAVQGREQYF. V gene TRBV6-6 combines with J gene TRBJ2-7, with a weak D call TRBD1 (6 bases). The germline CDR1 and CDR2 sequences are MNHNY and SVGAGI (reference sequence). Trimming left V 5 bases short and J 7 bases short, with 15 bases between. The CDR3 runs to 13 residues.

The rearrangement uses TRBV19 and TRBJ1-5; a weak D match, TRBD1 (6 bases). Trimming removed 6 bases at V and 4 bases at J, with 13 bases between. The CDR3 sequence is 14 residues long. Germline V gene sequence: CDR1 LNHDA, CDR2 SQIVND (reference sequence). The CDR3 spells CASRPTGSNQPQHF. Written as DNA, the CDR3 is TGTGCCAGTAGACCTACAGGGTCGAATCAGCCCCAGCATTTT. The full variable domain, rest sourced from reference TRBV19 and TRBJ1-5, is DGGITQSPKYLFRKEGQNVTLSCEQNLNHDAMYWYRQDPGQGLRLIYYSQIVNDFQKGDIAEGYSVSREKKESFPLTVTSAQKNPTAFYLCASRPTGSNQPQHFGDGTRLSIL.

The V and J genes are TRBV4-3 and TRBJ2-3; a weak D match, TRBD2 (6 bases). Deletions cut 1 base from V and 1 base from J, with 12 bases between. Looked up from germline, CDR1 is LGHNA and CDR2 is YSLEER. The length of the CDR3 is 16 residues. CDR3 sequence: CASSQGLAAGTDTQYF. DNA of the CDR3: TGCGCCAGCAGCCAAGGATTAGCGGCGGGCACAGATACGCAGTATTTT.

This chain links TRBV5-5 with TRBJ2-7; maybe TRBD1 (5 bases). Between the trimmed V and J ends, which lost 3 bases and 4 bases, there was a span of 11 bases. The CDR3 runs 13 residues. Germline values: CDR1 SGHKS, CDR2 YYEKEE (reference sequence). The CDR3 spells CASSSAPGYEQYF. The CDR3 DNA sequence: TGTGCCAGCAGCTCCGCTCCAGGGTACGAGCAGTACTTC.

The chain couples TRBV7-2 to TRBJ2-5, with TRBD2 matching 14 bases. The J segment lost 4 bases and the V segment lost 5 bases, leaving 9 bases of the junction unmatched. The germline gives CDR1 SGHTA, CDR2 FQGNSA. The CDR3 consists of 17 residues. The CDR3 sequence is CASSKAGTSGSGETQYF. The CDR3 DNA reads as TGTGCCAGCAGCAAAGCCGGGACTAGCGGGAGTGGAGAGACCCAGTACTTC.

The chain uses TRBV9 and TRBJ2-7; 11 nucleotides agree with TRBD2. The CDR3 spans 15 residues. Germline CDR1 is SGDLS and CDR2 is YYNGEE. V was clipped by 3 bases and J by 0 bases; unmatched bases: 2. DNA for the CDR3: TGTGCCAGCAGCGCCGGGACTAGCGGCTCCTACGAGCAGTACTTC. Its protein is CASSAGTSGSYEQYF. Drawing the rest from reference TRBV9 and TRBJ2-7, the complete variable domain is DSGVTQTPKHLITATGQRVTLRCSPRSGDLSVYWYQQSLDQGLQFLIQYYNGEERAKGNILERFSAQQFPDLHSELNLSSLELGDSALYFCASSAGTSGSYEQYFGPGTRLTVT.

The DNA of the CDR3 is TGTGCCAGCTCCAGTACGAACACCGGGGAGCTGTTTTTT. Protein product: CASSSTNTGELFF. V is TRBV6-6 and J is TRBJ2-2; D gene unclear. Between the trimmed V and J ends, which lost 8 bases and 0 bases, there was a span of 7 bases. This CDR3 has 13 residues. CDR1 and CDR2 from the germline V gene are MNHNY and SVGAGI (reference sequence).

The gene calls are TRBV9 and TRBJ2-5, with D perhaps TRBD1 or TRBD2 (5 bases each). The CDR3 loop spans 16 amino acids. V dropped 1 base and J dropped 5 bases, with 18 bases sitting between them. The germline gives CDR1 SGDLS, CDR2 YYNGEE. CDR3 coding DNA: TGTGCCAGCAGCGTACGGGGCTTAGGGCCTGAGGAGACCCAGTACTTC. Protein: CASSVRGLGPEETQYF.